The present TCR beta chain was sequenced within a study of cytomegalovirus exposure and HLA in healthy donors. Study findings and constraints: The study put under 200 TCR beta chains on its list as cytomegalovirus-associated. Reportedly, fewer N-insertions than the roughly 700-donor mean appeared in an Asian-associated ancestry cluster in a later analysis. The authors judged a highly shared variant cluster likely a sequencing artifact.

Primers included in the PCR were 60 Vbeta and 13 Jbeta primers. In the authors' workflow: An analysis that came later counted roughly 87 million unique TCR beta chains, around 10 million shared. Generated by immunoSEQ multiplex PCR, the TCRdb table keeps only in-frame clones and is missing some. D and trimming were read from the DNA, whereas the V and J calls and clone size are those reported in that table. The repertoire holds around 91,000 clones, 60% to 80% seen once, with approximately 3% in the top ten. Concerning this clone itself: The antigen is undetermined.

There are 12 residues in the CDR3. Germline V gene data show CDR1 as MDHEN and CDR2 as SYDVKM. Trimming removed 6 bases from V and 0 bases from J, with 4 bases in between. The sequence came from a man aged 60 to 69 in good health and CMV-seronegative. This chain connects TRBV28 to TRBJ2-3; no firm D call. Input material: PBMCs. The CDR3 DNA reads as TGTGCCAGCAGCGTGAGCACAGATACGCAGTATTTT. Residues: CASSVSTDTQYF.